A selection of T cell receptor beta chains follows, all from one sample in a study of T-cell memory formation after mild COVID-19. TCRdb redid the calling of the 5' RACE reads with MiXCR, one entry per CDR3 protein. The repertoire holds 300,000 to 400,000 distinct CDR3 sequences, with 25% to 30% as singletons. Sequencing input: PBMCs or a T cell subset sorted from them (not recorded which). All receptors derive from an adult woman who had mild COVID-19 (a few samples of this study predate the infection). Cell type and time point are not known. Each CDR3 is given with its conserved first and last residue. D genes are given only for firm matches. Clone size is given for some rows only: seen once, a few or many times, or a class if the clone is expanded.

NA	TRBV24-1	TRBJ1-5	NA	CATSGSGRGQPQHF	TGTGCCACCAGCGGCAGCGGGCGCGGTCAGCCCCAGCATTTT
NA	TRBV3-1	TRBJ2-1	few	CAAANGDPSEQFF	TGTGCCGCGGCTAATGGGGATCCATCTGAGCAGTTCTTC
TRBD2	TRBV11-1	TRBJ2-1	NA	CASKVKGSGRNNEQFF	TGTGCCAGCAAAGTCAAGGGTAGCGGGAGGAACAATGAGCAGTTCTTC
NA	TRBV2	TRBJ2-1	NA	CASSEKGTVGGYNEQFF	TGTGCCAGCAGTGAAAAGGGTACCGTTGGGGGCTACAATGAGCAGTTCTTC
NA	TRBV12-3/TRBV12-4	TRBJ2-7	NA	CASSSTTAASYEQYF	TGTGCCAGCAGTTCGACCACAGCAGCCTCCTACGAGCAGTACTTC
NA	TRBV4-1	TRBJ2-7	NA	CASSQANSGGIYEQYF	TGCGCCAGCAGCCAAGCGAACTCCGGCGGGATCTACGAGCAGTACTTC
NA	TRBV20-1	TRBJ1-1	many	CSVVKGRMNTEAFF	TGCAGTGTCGTTAAGGGACGCATGAACACTGAAGCTTTCTTT
TRBD1	TRBV24-1	TRBJ2-2	NA	CATSDGTGDAWELFF	TGTGCCACCAGTGACGGGACAGGGGATGCTTGGGAGCTGTTTTTT
TRBD1	TRBV25-1	TRBJ1-2	NA	CASRSGGGGYTF	TGTGCCAGCAGATCAGGGGGGGGTGGCTACACCTTC
TRBD2	TRBV12-3/TRBV12-4	TRBJ2-7	NA	CASRERGGTYEQYF	TGTGCCAGCAGGGAGCGGGGGGGTACCTACGAGCAGTACTTC
NA	TRBV24-1	TRBJ2-1	few	CATSDSGNNEQFF	TGTGCCACCAGTGATTCGGGTAACAATGAGCAGTTCTTC
NA	TRBV2	TRBJ2-3	few	CASSVGITDTQYF	TGTGCCAGCAGTGTTGGGATCACAGATACGCAGTATTTT
NA	TRBV6-1	TRBJ2-3	NA	CASSGGLGPDTQYF	TGTGCCAGCAGTGGTGGACTGGGACCAGATACGCAGTATTTT
NA	TRBV20-1	TRBJ2-4	few	CSAPSGFGDIQYF	TGCAGTGCCCCGTCGGGGTTCGGGGACATTCAGTACTTC
TRBD2	TRBV24-1	TRBJ2-1	few	CATSDLNGLAGYDEQFF	TGTGCCACCAGTGATTTAAATGGACTAGCGGGATACGATGAGCAGTTCTTC
NA	TRBV15	TRBJ1-2	NA	CATSSETSNYGYTF	TGTGCCACCAGCAGTGAGACATCGAACTATGGCTACACCTTC
NA	TRBV7-8	TRBJ1-2	NA	CASSQELGGYTF	TGTGCCAGCAGCCAGGAACTAGGTGGCTACACCTTC
TRBD1	TRBV10-3	TRBJ1-5	few	CAISEDRGPQPQHF	TGTGCCATCAGTGAGGACAGGGGACCTCAGCCCCAGCATTTT
NA	TRBV20-1	TRBJ2-1	NA	CSAKTRELYNEQFF	TGCAGTGCTAAAACTAGGGAGCTCTACAATGAGCAGTTCTTC
TRBD2	TRBV9	TRBJ2-1	NA	CASSVGGTSGVNEQFF	TGTGCCAGCAGCGTGGGAGGGACTAGCGGCGTGAATGAGCAGTTCTTC
NA	TRBV19	TRBJ2-7	NA	CASSIGPGNYEQYF	TGTGCCAGTAGTATAGGCCCGGGGAACTACGAGCAGTACTTC
NA	TRBV7-8	TRBJ2-1	NA	CASSASGFRNEQFF	TGTGCCAGCAGCGCTTCAGGGTTTAGGAATGAGCAGTTCTTC
TRBD2	TRBV2	TRBJ2-3	NA	CASSEAPGLAPWDDTQYF	TGTGCCAGCAGTGAAGCGCCGGGACTAGCACCTTGGGATGATACGCAGTATTTT
NA	TRBV18	TRBJ1-5	few	CASSPGGLGQPQHF	TGTGCCAGCTCTCCCGGGGGGCTCGGTCAGCCCCAGCATTTT
TRBD2	TRBV12-3/TRBV12-4	TRBJ2-1	NA	CASSLLGTRVGNEQFF	TGTGCCAGCAGTTTATTGGGGACTAGAGTTGGCAATGAGCAGTTCTTC
TRBD1	TRBV7-6	TRBJ2-1	few	CASSPRQGGNNEQFF	TGTGCCAGCAGCCCTAGACAGGGGGGCAACAATGAGCAGTTCTTC
TRBD2	TRBV20-1	TRBJ2-7	few	CSVRGGSAGEQYF	TGCAGTGTGAGAGGCGGGAGTGCTGGCGAGCAGTACTTC
TRBD1	TRBV29-1	TRBJ1-1	few	CSVGGQGAEAFF	TGCAGCGTCGGAGGACAGGGAGCTGAAGCTTTCTTT
TRBD1	TRBV7-3	TRBJ2-5	NA	CASSLGQGSRETQYF	TGTGCCAGCAGCTTAGGACAGGGGTCAAGAGAGACCCAGTACTTC
NA	TRBV7-8	TRBJ2-7	few	CASLGSREQYF	TGTGCCAGCCTAGGGAGTCGCGAGCAGTACTTC
TRBD1	TRBV20-1	TRBJ1-2	NA	CSARTGGANYGYTF	TGCAGTGCAAGAACAGGGGGCGCCAACTATGGCTACACCTTC
NA	TRBV12-3/TRBV12-4	TRBJ2-6	many	CASSPPSGANVLTF	TGTGCCAGCAGCCCCCCCTCTGGGGCCAACGTCCTGACTTTC
TRBD2	TRBV29-1	TRBJ2-1	few	CSTLLAGNEQFF	TGCAGCACCTTACTAGCGGGAAATGAGCAGTTCTTC
NA	TRBV15	TRBJ2-7	NA	CATSRDPGRTSEYF	TGTGCCACCAGCAGAGATCCCGGACGGACGAGCGAGTACTTC
NA	TRBV3-1	TRBJ1-1	NA	CASSPQGGGTEAFF	TGTGCCAGCAGCCCGCAGGGTGGTGGCACTGAAGCTTTCTTT
TRBD2	TRBV7-8	TRBJ2-3	few	CASSLDSTSGGTDTQYF	TGTGCCAGCAGCTTAGATTCGACTAGCGGGGGCACAGATACGCAGTATTTT
NA	TRBV12-3/TRBV12-4	TRBJ2-1	few	CASSPVSSYNEQFF	TGTGCCAGCAGTCCGGTTAGCTCCTACAATGAGCAGTTCTTC
NA	TRBV20-1	TRBJ2-7	NA	CSARGRAKSGQYF	TGCAGTGCCAGGGGCAGGGCGAAAAGTGGTCAGTACTTC
TRBD2	TRBV3-1	TRBJ2-5	NA	CASSQGGRSQETQYF	TGTGCCAGCAGCCAAGGCGGGAGGAGCCAAGAGACCCAGTACTTC
NA	TRBV4-1	TRBJ2-7	NA	CASSLQGTGYEQYF	TGCGCCAGCAGCCTCCAGGGGACGGGCTACGAGCAGTACTTC
NA	TRBV6-5	TRBJ1-5	few	CASSQHSNQPQHF	TGTGCCAGCAGTCAACATAGCAATCAGCCCCAGCATTTT
TRBD2	TRBV29-1	TRBJ2-2	few	CSASGTSGVGTGELFF	TGCAGCGCATCCGGGACTAGCGGGGTCGGCACCGGGGAGCTGTTTTTT
NA	TRBV5-6	TRBJ1-4	NA	CASSSDGYNEKLFF	TGTGCCAGCAGCTCGGACGGGTATAATGAAAAACTGTTTTTT
NA	TRBV5-1	TRBJ2-3	few	CASSPGTGGGADTQYF	TGCGCCAGCAGCCCGGGGACTGGAGGGGGCGCAGATACGCAGTATTTT
NA	TRBV4-2	TRBJ2-1	few	CASSQEEGYRNEQFF	TGTGCCAGCAGCCAAGAAGAGGGCTATCGGAATGAGCAGTTCTTC
NA	TRBV3-1	TRBJ2-1	NA	CASSQDRSLSSYNEQFF	TGTGCCAGCAGCCAAGATCGGAGCCTTAGCTCCTACAATGAGCAGTTCTTC
NA	TRBV10-3	TRBJ1-5	NA	CAIRDGANQPQHF	TGTGCCATCAGGGACGGGGCCAATCAGCCCCAGCATTTT
NA	TRBV12-3/TRBV12-4	TRBJ2-7	NA	CASSTYSGAYEQYF	TGTGCCAGCAGCACCTATAGCGGTGCCTACGAGCAGTACTTC